These T cell receptor beta chains were read from a single sample in a study of beta chain features in type 1 diabetes. The protocol was immunoSEQ multiplex PCR, while the TCRdb copy is restricted to in-frame clones and leaves out a portion. Of 150,000 to 200,000 clones in the sample, around 9% were seen once. Source material: central memory CD4+ T cells from blood. These receptors all stem from a woman aged 25 to 39 with type 1 diabetes. The CDR3 runs from the conserved cysteine through the conserved F or W. D genes are given only for firm matches. Clone size is shown for a subset of rows, as once, few, many or a class of expanded clone.

clone_size j_call cdr3_length d_call v_call cdr3_aa cdr3_nt
. TRBJ1-5 14 . TRBV30 CAWSVAGSYQPQHF TGTGCCTGGAGTGTTGCAGGGTCCTATCAGCCCCAGCATTTT
. TRBJ1-2 12 . TRBV9 CASSVGGGGYTF TGTGCCAGCAGCGTCGGGGGTGGGGGCTACACCTTC
. TRBJ2-7 12 TRBD1 TRBV5-1 CASSLRGLEQYF TGCGCCAGCAGCCTCAGGGGGCTCGAGCAGTACTTC
. TRBJ1-1 17 TRBD1 TRBV27 CASSRFTGQVLGTEAFF TGTGCCAGCAGTCGCTTTACGGGACAGGTACTGGGGACTGAAGCTTTCTTT
. TRBJ1-2 10 . TRBV30 CAANFYGYTF TGTGCCGCCAACTTCTATGGCTACACCTTC
few TRBJ2-3 14 . TRBV5-1 CASSALGGLRTQYF TGCGCCAGCAGCGCTCTGGGGGGGCTCAGGACGCAGTATTTT
few TRBJ1-4 14 . TRBV29-1 CSVEDRGGREKLFF TGCAGCGTTGAAGATCGCGGGGGGAGGGAAAAACTGTTTTTT
few TRBJ2-1 15 . TRBV6-1 CASSLTAGAYNEQFF TGTGCCAGCAGCTTGACAGCGGGCGCCTACAATGAGCAGTTCTTC
few TRBJ2-3 15 TRBD2 TRBV5-6 CASSRTSGSTDTQYF TGTGCCAGCAGCCGGACTAGCGGGAGCACAGATACGCAGTATTTT
few TRBJ2-1 13 . TRBV6-6 CASSPEGYNEQFF TGTGCCAGCAGTCCGGAGGGATACAATGAGCAGTTCTTC
. TRBJ2-5 13 . TRBV11-2 CASSFRVQETQYF TGTGCCAGCAGCTTCAGGGTCCAAGAGACCCAGTACTTC
. TRBJ2-2 15 TRBD2 TRBV19 CASRMTSGSAGELFF TGTGCCAGTAGGATGACTAGCGGGAGCGCCGGGGAGCTGTTTTTT
. TRBJ2-5 16 . TRBV6-6 CASTTHYGGRVETQYF TGTGCCAGCACTACACATTATGGGGGCCGGGTTGAGACCCAGTACTTC
few TRBJ2-5 13 . TRBV13 CASSLLAKETQYF TGTGCCAGCAGCCTCCTAGCGAAAGAGACCCAGTACTTC
few TRBJ2-7 14 . TRBV5-1 CASSRRGQSYEQYF TGCGCCAGCAGTCGACGCGGACAGTCCTACGAGCAGTACTTC
. TRBJ2-3 17 TRBD1 TRBV4-2 CASSQTTDRGSTDTQYF TGTGCCAGCAGCCAGACTACCGACAGGGGTAGCACAGATACGCAGTATTTT
few TRBJ1-1 16 TRBD1 TRBV15 CATGRWTGGWNTEAFF TGTGCCACCGGACGATGGACAGGGGGCTGGAACACTGAAGCTTTCTTT
. TRBJ2-6 16 TRBD2 TRBV29-1 CSVEASGISGANVLTF TGCAGCGTTGAAGCTAGCGGGATCTCTGGGGCCAACGTCCTGACTTTC
many TRBJ2-2 12 . TRBV2 CASSAFTGELFF TGTGCCAGCAGTGCTTTCACCGGGGAGCTGTTTTTT
few TRBJ2-7 14 TRBD1 TRBV29-1 CSILTRQGYGEQYF TGCAGCATTTTAACACGACAGGGTTATGGAGAGCAGTACTTC
. TRBJ2-7 15 TRBD1 TRBV6-1 CASSDIGTGPYEQYF TGTGCCAGCAGTGACATAGGGACAGGGCCCTACGAGCAGTACTTC
many TRBJ2-7 13 . TRBV11-2 CASSITGITEQYF TGTGCCAGCAGTATCACAGGGATTACCGAGCAGTACTTC
. TRBJ2-7 17 TRBD1 TRBV27 CASSLDPPGQGTYEQYF TGTGCCAGCAGTTTAGATCCTCCAGGACAGGGGACCTACGAGCAGTACTTC
few TRBJ2-5 15 TRBD1 TRBV5-1 CASSFQGQGQETQYF TGCGCCAGCAGCTTTCAAGGACAGGGCCAAGAGACCCAGTACTTC
many TRBJ2-2 16 . TRBV5-6 CASSTMVTRAAGELFF TGTGCCAGCAGCACAATGGTAACCAGAGCGGCAGGGGAGCTGTTTTTT
few TRBJ1-2 16 TRBD1 TRBV5-1 CASSVSPTGLNHGYTF TGCGCCAGCAGCGTGTCCCCGACAGGGTTGAATCATGGCTACACCTTC
few TRBJ2-1 14 TRBD1 TRBV5-4 CASSPGQRYNEQFF TGTGCCAGCAGCCCGGGACAGAGATACAATGAGCAGTTCTTC
few TRBJ1-1 13 TRBD1 TRBV2 CATLGQGRTEAFF TGTGCCACCCTGGGACAGGGGCGGACTGAAGCTTTCTTT
. TRBJ2-5 16 TRBD2 TRBV7-6 CASSPEWTRRWETQYF TGTGCCAGCAGCCCCGAATGGACTAGACGGTGGGAGACCCAGTACTTC
. TRBJ2-1 16 TRBD1 TRBV5-1 CASSLTGDPNYNEQFF TGCGCCAGCAGCTTGACAGGGGATCCTAATTACAATGAGCAGTTCTTC
few TRBJ2-3 15 . TRBV15 CATSRWLVSTDTQYF TGTGCCACCAGCAGGTGGCTAGTGAGCACAGATACGCAGTATTTT
few TRBJ2-5 15 TRBD2 TRBV5-4 CASSIAGGIQETQYF TGTGCCAGCAGCATAGCGGGAGGGATCCAAGAGACCCAGTACTTC
few TRBJ1-2 12 . TRBV29-1 CSVSATLGGYTF TGCAGCGTTAGCGCCACCTTGGGTGGCTACACCTTC
. TRBJ1-3 12 . TRBV25-1 CASSESSGTIYF TGTGCCAGCAGTGAATCGTCAGGCACCATATATTTT
few TRBJ2-1 16 TRBD2 TRBV7-6 CASSVGLAGSLVEQFF TGTGCCAGCAGCGTCGGACTAGCGGGGAGCTTGGTTGAGCAGTTCTTC
. TRBJ2-5 14 . TRBV18 CASSPPWGRETQYF TGTGCCAGCTCACCACCGTGGGGCAGGGAGACCCAGTACTTC
. TRBJ1-4 15 TRBD1 TRBV10-3 CASSEQGAANEKLFF TGTGCCAGCAGTGAACAGGGGGCAGCTAATGAAAAACTGTTTTTT
. TRBJ2-7 12 . TRBV27 CASTKQGGEQYF TGTGCCAGCACAAAACAGGGTGGCGAGCAGTACTTC
. TRBJ2-1 11 TRBD1 TRBV10-3 CAISRTGEQFF TGTGCCATCAGTAGGACAGGTGAGCAGTTCTTC
. TRBJ2-1 13 TRBD2 TRBV19 CASSSSGKNEQFF TGTGCCAGTAGTAGCAGCGGGAAAAATGAGCAGTTCTTC
. TRBJ2-7 15 . TRBV19 CASSIRDIGPYEQYF TGTGCCAGTAGTATTAGGGACATCGGGCCCTACGAGCAGTACTTC
. TRBJ2-7 14 . TRBV7-3 CASSFLFTGYEQYF TGTGCCAGCAGCTTCCTTTTTACAGGGTACGAGCAGTACTTC
. TRBJ2-3 11 TRBD1 TRBV20-1 CSAQGADTQYF TGCAGTGCTCAGGGGGCCGATACGCAGTATTTT
few TRBJ2-1 13 . TRBV29-1 CSVASVGGNEQFF TGCAGCGTTGCGTCGGTGGGAGGCAATGAGCAGTTCTTC
few TRBJ2-1 16 TRBD2 TRBV19 CASSIDWGAGDNEQFF TGTGCCAGTAGTATAGATTGGGGTGCGGGGGACAATGAGCAGTTCTTC
. TRBJ1-5 12 . TRBV7-2 CASSLRGQPQHF TGTGCCAGCAGCTTACGGGGACAGCCCCAGCATTTT
. TRBJ2-5 15 . TRBV12-5 CASARGTGGKETQYF TGTGCTAGTGCCCGGGGGACCGGCGGGAAAGAGACCCAGTACTTC
few TRBJ2-3 11 . TRBV5-4 CASSWEDTQYF TGTGCCAGCAGCTGGGAGGATACGCAGTATTTT
few TRBJ2-1 15 TRBD2 TRBV5-1 CASSLSLAGVGEQFF TGCGCCAGCAGCTTGAGTCTAGCGGGAGTAGGTGAGCAGTTCTTC